The 26 T cell receptor beta chains given below trace back to one sample, sequenced in a study of beta chain features in type 1 diabetes. General observations from the study: Type 1 diabetes patients had moderately but significantly shorter TCRB CDR3s in all four CD4+ subsets.

Sequenced material consisted of expressed TCRB transcripts (all of the isolated RNA was reverse transcribed). Some clones are missing from TCRdb's copy, which holds only in-frame ones; the method was immunoSEQ multiplex PCR. Found here are roughly 160,000 clones, 6.5% to 10% of them singletons; the top ten hold over 0.5%. No antigen is known for these receptors. The sample consisted of central memory CD4+ T cells from blood. The origin of the receptors is a woman in her late teens or twenties with type 1 diabetes.

CDR3 bases: TGTGCCGCCGGGACTAGCGGGAGAGAGACCCAGTACTTC. Protein: CAAGTSGRETQYF. The chain combines TRBV10-3 with TRBJ2-5; 14 nucleotides agree with TRBD2. Germline assignment: CDR1 ENHRY and CDR2 SYGVKD. V gave up 11 bases and J gave up 4 bases; unmatched junction bases: 3. The CDR3 is 13 amino acids.

This rearrangement joins TRBV4-2 to TRBJ1-5, with 9 bases matching TRBD1. This CDR3 region has 15 residues. From germline, CDR1 is LGHNA and CDR2 YNFKEQ. The ends lost 4 bases at V and 4 bases at J; junction bases unmatched: 5. The CDR3: CASSRDRAPNQPQHF. CDR3 DNA: TGTGCCAGCAGCCGGGACAGGGCCCCAAATCAGCCCCAGCATTTT.

This clone was picked up a small number of times. The V gene is TRBV7-6, the J gene TRBJ2-3; TRBD1 is a possible D gene (5 bases). The V end was cut by 5 bases, the J end by 5 bases, with 20 bases between. Per germline, CDR1 SGHVS and CDR2 FNYEAQ. The length of the CDR3 is 16 residues. The CDR3 is CASSPGRAGRRDTQYF. Written as DNA, the CDR3 is TGTGCCAGCAGCCCTGGTCGGGCAGGGCGCAGAGATACGCAGTATTTT.

The sample holds many counts of this clone. V usage is TRBV10-3 and J usage is TRBJ2-2; D may be TRBD2 (5 bases). Between the trimmed V and J ends, which lost 5 bases and 7 bases, there was a span of 14 bases. The CDR3 is 14 amino acids. Germline values: CDR1 ENHRY, CDR2 SYGVKD. CDR3 DNA sequence: TGTGCCATCAGTTTCCGTTTGAGGGACGGGGAGCTGTTTTTT. This sequence encodes CAISFRLRDGELFF.

This clone has more than one count but fewer than ten. The genes are TRBV7-8 and TRBJ2-2; TRBD2 agrees at 11 bases. This CDR3 spans 18 amino acids. CDR1 is SGHVS and CDR2 is FQNEAQ in the germline V gene. V shed 4 bases, J shed 6 bases, and the junction held 13 bases outside the gene matches. CDR3: CASSSPFGGSGRAGELFF. The CDR3 DNA follows: TGTGCCAGCAGCTCGCCCTTCGGGGGTAGCGGGAGGGCCGGGGAGCTGTTTTTT.

The chain has TRBV21-1 and TRBJ1-5; the table's D call of TRBD1 was not tested on the DNA. TRBV21-1 is listed as a pseudogene. CDR3 length: 15 residues. The CDR3 is CASSSGQGVNQPQHF. CDR3 nucleotides: TGTGCCAGCAGTTCCGGACAGGGGGTGAATCAGCCCCAGCATTTT.

The V call is TRBV15, the J call TRBJ1-2; 7 bases fit TRBD1. CDR3 length: 13 residues. The germline V gene has CDR1 LNHNV and CDR2 YYDKDF (reference sequence). With 2 bases clipped from V and 6 bases from J, the junction kept 3 bases outside the gene matches. The CDR3 DNA reads TGTGCCACCAGCAGACGACAGGGCGATGGCTACACCTTC. Protein: CATSRRQGDGYTF.

There are a few counts of this clone. Written as DNA, the CDR3 is TGTGCCACCCAGACGGGGCTAGCGGGAGGTAATGAGCAGTTCTTC. Amino acids: CATQTGLAGGNEQFF. The chain links TRBV6-1 to TRBJ2-1; 11 bases map to TRBD2. Per germline, CDR1 MNHNS and CDR2 SASEGT. The V segment lost 10 bases and the J segment 7 bases; nucleotides outside the gene matches: 12. CDR3 size: 15 residues.

The V gene is TRBV7-6, the J gene TRBJ2-1; D possibly corresponds to TRBD2 (6 bases). The CDR3 spans 10 residues. Germline loops: CDR1 SGHVS, CDR2 FNYEAQ. V was pared by 7 bases and J by 15 bases, with 13 bases between. The CDR3 here is CASILYGGFF. CDR3 in DNA: TGTGCCAGCATACTATACGGGGGGTTCTTC.

This chain links TRBV18 with TRBJ1-6, with a tentative D call TRBD1 (5 bases). The CDR3 contains 14 residues. Looked up from germline, CDR1 is KGHSH and CDR2 is LQKENI. Trimming stripped 3 bases from V and 8 bases from J, with 11 bases between. CDR3 region: CASSPGTAYSPLHF. CDR3 coding DNA: TGTGCCAGCTCACCCGGGACTGCCTATTCACCCCTCCACTTT.

This clone occurred a few times. The gene calls are TRBV28 and TRBJ2-6; tentatively, D is TRBD2 (6 bases). Germline values: CDR1 MDHEN, CDR2 SYDVKM. This CDR3 spans 15 amino acids. V was clipped by 5 bases and J by 3 bases, with 11 bases between them. The CDR3 sequence is CASSLGTYGANVLTF. CDR3 nucleotides: TGTGCCAGCAGTCTTGGGACTTATGGGGCCAACGTCCTGACTTTC.

This clone was observed a few times. V gene TRBV10-3 combines with J gene TRBJ2-1; D is undetermined. CDR3 length equals 15 residues. Trimming pared 0 bases from V and 6 bases from J, leaving 12 bases between. Germline CDR1 ENHRY, CDR2 SYGVKD. DNA of the CDR3: TGTGCCATCAGTGAGTCGAGTAGTAGGAGCAATGAGCAGTTCTTC. Its translation is CAISESSSRSNEQFF.

The J gene is TRBJ1-4, the V gene TRBV5-8; a weak D match, TRBD1 (6 bases). This CDR3 is built from 15 residues. The V gene lost 5 bases and the J gene lost 4 bases, with 15 bases spanning the gap. From germline, CDR1 is SGHTS and CDR2 YDEGEE. The CDR3 DNA sequence: TGTGCCAGCAGTATATGGACACAGGGTAATGAAAAACTGTTTTTT. It yields the protein CASSIWTQGNEKLFF. Full variable domain (missing parts from reference TRBV5-8 and TRBJ1-4): EAGVTQSPTHLIKTRGQQATLRCSPISGHTSVYWYQQALGLGLQFLLWYDEGEERNRGNFPPRFSGRQFPNYSSELNVNALELEDSALYLCASSIWTQGNEKLFFGSGTQLSVL.

The chain joins TRBV11-2 to TRBJ2-7, with D perhaps matching TRBD2 (6 bases). V was pared by 4 bases and J by 5 bases, with 9 bases between. CDR1 and CDR2 (germline): SGHAT, FQNNGV. CDR3 length: 12 residues. The CDR3 region is CASSSGLDEQYF. The CDR3 DNA sequence: TGTGCCAGCAGCTCGGGACTTGACGAGCAGTACTTC.

This clone was seen more than once but under ten times. The rearrangement joins TRBV4-3 to TRBJ1-4; TRBD1 matches 9 bases. V lost 1 base and J lost 8; bases outside the gene matches: 8. This CDR3 spans 16 amino acids. Germline loops: CDR1 LGHNA, CDR2 YSLEER. In nucleotides, the CDR3 is TGCGCCAGCAGCCAAGCGCCGGGACAGGGAGTGGAAAAACTGTTTTTT. Amino acid sequence: CASSQAPGQGVEKLFF.

This clone was found many times. This chain joins TRBV7-3 and TRBJ2-1, with 8 bases aligning to TRBD2. V was pared by 2 bases and J by 6 bases, with 9 bases of the junction left unmatched. Germline-derived CDR1 and CDR2 are SGHTA and FQGTGA. The CDR3 sequence is 16 residues long. In DNA form, the CDR3 reads TGTGCCAGCAGCTTACTCAGTCTAGCGGGTACCAATGAGCAGTTCTTC. This codes for CASSLLSLAGTNEQFF.

This clone was found a few times. Other nucleotide sequences from this sample produce the same CDR3. The chain recombines TRBV9 with TRBJ2-1; D gene uncertain. The CDR3 runs to 15 residues. V lost 4 bases and J lost 0, with 11 bases in between. CDR1 and CDR2 (germline): SGDLS, YYNGEE. The CDR3 spells CASSTPRSSYNEQFF. The CDR3 region has the DNA TGTGCCAGCAGCACCCCTCGGAGCTCCTACAATGAGCAGTTCTTC.

This clone was picked up a small number of times. Its ends do not fully match the called genes, so a read error is possible. The chain carries TRBV6-1 and TRBJ2-5; D unresolved. Germline assignment: CDR1 MNHNS and CDR2 SASEGT. The CDR3 is 12 residues long. CDR3 sequence: CASSEAQQTQYF. Here the CDR3 DNA reads TGTGCCAGCAGTGAGGCCCAACAGACCCAGTACTTC.

This clone was recorded a few times. The chain carries TRBV7-9 and TRBJ1-1, with D perhaps TRBD1 (5 bases). There are 13 residues in the CDR3. Germline values: CDR1 SEHNR, CDR2 FQNEAQ (reference sequence). Deletions cut 1 base from V and 8 bases from J, with 11 bases between. CDR3 DNA sequence: TGTGCCAGCAGCTTAGAATTACAGGCGGAAGCTTTCTTT. Protein product: CASSLELQAEAFF.

CDR3 in DNA: TGTGCCAGCGAAACCCCCCGGACAGGGGGCTATGGCTACACCTTC. Its translation: CASETPRTGGYGYTF. The V gene is TRBV5-6, the J gene TRBJ1-2, with TRBD1 identical over 10 bases. In germline, CDR1 is SGHDT, CDR2 YYEEEE. The CDR3 contains 15 residues. J gave up 4 bases and V 7 bases, and 10 bases lay outside the gene matches.

The V call is TRBV9, the J call TRBJ1-2, with D unclear. This CDR3 is built from 13 residues. Germline assignment: CDR1 SGDLS and CDR2 YYNGEE. The V and J ends lost 5 bases and 4 bases respectively, with 12 bases between them. Here the CDR3 DNA reads TGTGCCAGCAGACCTAGTGGTGGCTATGGCTACACCTTC. Translating it yields CASRPSGGYGYTF.

This clone was found a few times. This chain joins TRBV6-1 and TRBJ2-1; D is ambiguous. V lost 6 bases and J lost 7, with 10 bases in between. The CDR3 has 12 residues. CDR1 and CDR2 (germline): MNHNS, SASEGT. CDR3 protein: CASSRVRNEQFF. The DNA for the CDR3 is TGTGCCAGCAGCCGAGTTCGGAATGAGCAGTTCTTC.

The rearrangement uses TRBV6-1 and TRBJ2-7; 10 nucleotides line up with TRBD2. Germline CDR1 is MNHNS and CDR2 is SASEGT. There are 18 residues in the CDR3. V lost 2 bases to trimming and J lost 0 bases; unmatched junction nucleotides: 10. For the CDR3, the DNA is TGTGCCAGCAGTGAATTTCCTAGCGGGGGCCACAGCTCCTACGAGCAGTACTTC. Its protein product is CASSEFPSGGHSSYEQYF.

A few counts support this clone. V usage is TRBV19 and J usage is TRBJ2-1; 7 bases fit TRBD2. The V gene's germline CDR1 is LNHDA and CDR2 SQIVND (reference sequence). J lost 0 bases, V lost 11 bases, and 10 bases had no gene match. The length of the CDR3 is 15 residues. CDR3 in DNA: TGTGCCGGAGGTTATCGCGGGAGCTCCTACAATGAGCAGTTCTTC. Protein sequence: CAGGYRGSSYNEQFF.

In its sample, this clone ranks as medium-sized. The rearrangement links TRBV29-1 to TRBJ1-2, with 7 bases fitting TRBD1. J lost 7 bases, V lost 6 bases, and 5 bases had no gene match. This CDR3 region has 11 residues. Germline V gene sequence: CDR1 SQVTM, CDR2 ANQGSEA. The CDR3 sequence is CSVHRGGGYTF. Here the CDR3 DNA reads TGCAGCGTGCACAGGGGAGGTGGCTACACCTTC.

The chain joins TRBV5-1 to TRBJ2-1; 8 bases line up with TRBD2. The CDR3 loop spans 15 amino acids. The junction had 7 bases not matched to a gene; V was cut back by 6 bases and J by 2 bases. Germline-derived CDR1 and CDR2 are SGHRS and YFSETQ. The CDR3 is CASNPERGPYNEQFF. Here the CDR3 DNA reads TGCGCCAGCAACCCCGAGCGGGGGCCCTACAATGAGCAGTTCTTC.